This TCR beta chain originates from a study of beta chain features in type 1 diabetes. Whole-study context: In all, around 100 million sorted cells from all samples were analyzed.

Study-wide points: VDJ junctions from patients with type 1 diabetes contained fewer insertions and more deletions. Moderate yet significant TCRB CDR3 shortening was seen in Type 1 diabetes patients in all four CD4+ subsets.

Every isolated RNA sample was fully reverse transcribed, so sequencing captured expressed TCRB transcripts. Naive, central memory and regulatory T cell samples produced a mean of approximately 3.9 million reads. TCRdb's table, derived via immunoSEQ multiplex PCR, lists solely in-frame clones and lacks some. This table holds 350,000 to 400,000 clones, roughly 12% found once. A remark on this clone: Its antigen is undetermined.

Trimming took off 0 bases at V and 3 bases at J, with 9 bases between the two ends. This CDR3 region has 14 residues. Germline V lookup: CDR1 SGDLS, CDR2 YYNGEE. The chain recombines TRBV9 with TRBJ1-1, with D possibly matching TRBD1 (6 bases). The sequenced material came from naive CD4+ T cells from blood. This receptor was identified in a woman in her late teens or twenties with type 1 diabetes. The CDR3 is CASSVGPGDTEAFF. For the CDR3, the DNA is TGTGCCAGCAGCGTAGGTCCAGGGGACACTGAAGCTTTCTTT.